This passage covers 22 T cell receptor beta chains from one sample sequenced in a study of regulatory T cells in long-lasting Graves disease. The time point here: newly diagnosed GD, antithyroid drugs for less than 3 months. RNA from PBMCs was the source of the TCR library. Arm-PCR of CDR3 regions and iRepertoire HTBI primers were used to build TCR beta libraries. TCRdb processed the multiplex PCR reads anew with MiXCR; each CDR3 protein has one entry. The sample lists about 420,000 distinct CDR3 sequences; around 17% were seen once. Another study also made use of these data, one on T cells in Graves' hyperthyroidism and ophthalmopathy.

The sample in question was peripheral blood mononuclear cells (PBMCs), obtained at new diagnosis, from a patient treated with antithyroid drugs. These receptor sequences come from a woman between 18 and 29 years old with Graves disease.

V usage is TRBV6-1 and J usage is TRBJ1-6, with a possible D match to TRBD1 (6 bases). The germline V and J ends were trimmed by 6 bases and 4 bases, with 10 bases remaining between them. The CDR3 length is 14 residues. Germline assignment: CDR1 MNHNS and CDR2 SASEGT. Written as DNA, the CDR3 is TGTGCCAGCAGGGGGGGCGGGTATAATTCACCCCTCCACTTT. The encoded protein is CASRGGGYNSPLHF.

The table lists this clonotype with a few counts. This chain joins TRBV6-1 and TRBJ1-2, with D hard to call. From germline, CDR1 is MNHNS and CDR2 SASEGT. There are 13 residues in the CDR3. The V gene lost 7 bases and the J gene lost 7 bases, with 16 bases spanning the gap. This CDR3 is CASTADPASGYTF. CDR3 nucleotides: TGTGCCAGCACCGCAGACCCCGCAAGTGGCTACACCTTC.

Of note for this clonotype: This may be a read error: a much more frequent sequence differs by one nucleotide. This chain connects TRBV7-2 to TRBJ2-3; 11 nucleotides agree with TRBD2. This CDR3 has 18 amino acids. CDR1 is SGHTA and CDR2 is FQGNSA in the germline V gene. The DNA for the CDR3 is TGTGCCAGCAGCTCCCAGATCATGACTAGCGGGATTAGAGATACGCACTATTTT. It codes for CASSSQIMTSGIRDTHYF.

Comments on this clonotype: Mismatch with germline at one junction end may stem from a read error. V gene TRBV3-1 combines with J gene TRBJ2-7, with D unresolved. CDR3 size: 12 residues. Per the germline V gene, CDR1 is LGHDT and CDR2 is YNNKEL (reference sequence). CDR3 sequence reads: CASSGLVSEQYF. The CDR3 DNA follows: TGCGCCAGCAGTGGTTTAGTTAGCGAGCAGTACTTC.

This clonotype was found once. The chain is built from TRBV6-2 or TRBV6-3 and TRBJ2-1, with 8 bases matching TRBD2. Germline CDR1 is MNHEY and CDR2 is SVGEGT. The V and J ends lost 6 bases and 12 bases, in that order; junction bases with no gene match: 4. The CDR3 sequence is 11 residues long. CDR3 residues: CASRSRGGQFF. CDR3 in DNA: TGTGCCAGCAGAAGCCGGGGGGGGCAGTTCTTC.

This clonotype occurred many times. The chain carries TRBV18 and TRBJ1-1; weak D call: TRBD1 (6 bases). Germline V gene data show CDR1 as KGHSH and CDR2 as LQKENI. This CDR3 contains 15 residues. The germline V and J ends were trimmed by 3 bases and 1 base, with 12 bases remaining between them. CDR3 in DNA: TGTGCCAGCTCACCCCCGACAGGACCGAACACTGAAGCTTTCTTT. Protein: CASSPPTGPNTEAFF.

The chain has TRBV3-1 and TRBJ2-2; D unresolved. V lost 1 base, J lost 7 bases, and 13 bases lay in between. CDR1 is LGHDT, CDR2 YNNKEL, per germline (reference sequence). CDR3 length: 15 residues. For the CDR3, the DNA is TGTGCCAGCAGCCAAGTCTCGGGTGGTGGCGGGGAGCTGTTTTTT. Its translation: CASSQVSGGGGELFF.

This clonotype has ten or more counts. The rearrangement uses TRBV2 and TRBJ2-4; a possible D gene is TRBD2 (5 bases). The V gene lost 8 bases and the J gene lost 0 bases, with 14 bases spanning the gap. The CDR3 totals 15 residues. CDR1 is SNHLY, CDR2 FYNNEI, per germline. CDR3: CASRGAELAKNIQYF. The DNA for the CDR3 is TGTGCCAGCCGGGGAGCAGAGCTAGCCAAAAACATTCAGTACTTC. Full variable domain (outside the CDR3, taken from reference TRBV2 and TRBJ2-4): EPEVTQTPSHQVTQMGQEVILRCVPISNHLYFYWYRQILGQKVEFLVSFYNNEISEKSEIFDDQFSVERPDGSNFTLKIRSTKLEDSAMYFCASRGAELAKNIQYFGAGTRLSVL.

This clonotype was counted many times. V usage is TRBV11-2 and J usage is TRBJ2-1, with TRBD2 as a possible D gene (7 bases). The germline gives CDR1 SGHAT, CDR2 FQNNGV. Trimming shortened V by 8 bases and J by 0 bases, and 14 bases separated the two germline ends. This CDR3 is 15 amino acids long. This CDR3 is CASVRGGSSYNEQFF. CDR3 nucleotide sequence: TGTGCCAGCGTCAGGGGAGGGAGCTCCTACAATGAGCAGTTCTTC.

This clonotype was recorded many times. This chain uses TRBV7-9 with TRBJ1-1; D is possibly TRBD1 (6 bases). Germline V CDR1 and CDR2: SEHNR, FQNEAQ (reference sequence). The V end lost 7 bases, the J end lost 4 bases, and 13 bases lay between the germline ends. The CDR3 consists of 13 residues. CDR3 sequence reads: CASTLLQGTEAFF. As DNA, the CDR3 is TGTGCCAGCACCCTCCTACAGGGCACTGAAGCTTTCTTT.

This clonotype came up many times. This chain uses TRBV3-1 with TRBJ2-1; 9 nucleotides align to TRBD2. The trim removed 8 bases at V and 0 bases at J, leaving 8 bases unmatched. The CDR3 spans 16 residues. CDR1 and CDR2 (germline): LGHDT, YNNKEL (reference sequence). DNA of the CDR3: TGTGCCAGCCGCGCTAGCGGGAAGAGCTCCTACAATGAGCAGTTCTTC. This translates into CASRASGKSSYNEQFF.

In its sample, this clonotype was seen many times. This chain links TRBV11-2 with TRBJ2-7; the D gene is possibly TRBD1 (5 bases). V was pared by 4 bases and J by 7 bases, with 8 bases between. This CDR3 comprises 11 residues. From germline, CDR1 is SGHAT and CDR2 FQNNGV. The CDR3 bases are TGTGCCAGCAGCTCAGGGCGGGAGCAGTACTTC. It specifies CASSSGREQYF.

There are a few counts of this clonotype. This chain links TRBV5-1 with TRBJ2-7; weak D call: TRBD2 (5 bases). The V end was cut by 1 base, the J end by 6 bases, with 17 bases between. The CDR3 runs 15 residues. Per germline, CDR1 SGHRS and CDR2 YFSETQ. The CDR3 coding sequence is TGCGCCAGCAGCTTGAAAGCGACGGGGATGGGCGAGCAGTACTTC. Residues: CASSLKATGMGEQYF.

V gene TRBV12-3 or TRBV12-4 combines with J gene TRBJ2-7; 11 bases are shared with TRBD1. The V segment lost 4 bases and the J segment 1 base; nucleotides outside the gene matches: 6. This CDR3 is 16 amino acids long. The CDR3 loop reads CASSSFGTGGSYEQYF. The CDR3 nucleotides are TGTGCCAGCAGTTCATTTGGGACAGGGGGTTCCTACGAGCAGTACTTC.

The chain uses TRBV14 and TRBJ2-3; D gene unclear. Germline V gene data show CDR1 as SGHDN and CDR2 as FVKESK. V was pared by 0 bases and J by 1 base, with 14 bases between. This CDR3 contains 17 residues. The DNA of the CDR3 is TGTGCCAGCAGCCAAGACTATGACACCCTAGGCACAGATACGCAGTATTTT. Its protein product is CASSQDYDTLGTDTQYF.

This clonotype was picked up a small number of times. The chain joins TRBV29-1 to TRBJ2-5, with 10 bases matching TRBD2. This CDR3 is built from 12 residues. Losses at the gene ends were 7 bases for V and 4 bases for J; bases not matched to a gene: 3. In germline, CDR1 is SQVTM, CDR2 ANQGSEA. The DNA for the CDR3 is TGCAGCGGCCGACTAGCGGGAGAGACCCAGTACTTC. Amino acids: CSGRLAGETQYF.

There are many counts of this clonotype. A junction boundary mismatches the germline segment, possibly from a read error. The chain carries TRBV5-1 and TRBJ1-1, with D unclear. CDR3 length equals 17 residues. CDR1 is SGHRS and CDR2 is YFSETQ in the germline V gene. CDR3 sequence: CASSLGELRRMNTEAFF. The CDR3 DNA reads TGTGCCAGCAGCTTGGGAGAGCTTCGCCGGATGAACACTGAAGCTTTCTTT.

This clonotype has a count of ten or more. The gene calls are TRBV2 and TRBJ2-1; D is undetermined. Germline loops: CDR1 SNHLY, CDR2 FYNNEI. V dropped 8 bases and J dropped 12 bases, with 14 bases sitting between them. The CDR3 has 11 residues. Written as DNA, the CDR3 is TGTGCCAGCGTCCACCCAAGAGGGCAGTTCTTC. Its protein is CASVHPRGQFF.

The V call is TRBV13, the J call TRBJ2-3; TRBD1 matches 7 bases. The end of the DNA is better explained by TRBJ2-5, so the J call may be wrong. The V gene's germline CDR1 is PRHDT and CDR2 FYEKMQ (reference sequence). The CDR3 has 11 residues. The CDR3 DNA sequence: TGTGCCAGCAGCCAGGGGGTGGCCCAGTACTTC. This encodes CASSQGVAQYF.

Comments on this clonotype: Given a much more abundant clone one base away, this may be a read error. The chain carries TRBV7-3 and TRBJ2-1; 8 positions agree with TRBD2. This CDR3 is built from 15 residues. After removal of 4 bases from V and 6 bases from J, the junction contained 8 bases not matched to a gene. Germline V gene sequence: CDR1 SGHTA, CDR2 FQGTGA. CDR3 DNA: TGTGCCAGCAGCTACCTGAAGGGACTAGTCAATGAGCAGTTCTTC. Protein sequence: CASSYLKGLVNEQFF.

This clonotype was seen only a few times. The rearrangement links TRBV2 to TRBJ1-2; the D gene is possibly TRBD1 (6 bases). CDR3 size: 16 residues. Germline V CDR1 and CDR2: SNHLY, FYNNEI. The ends were cut back, 0 bases at V and 6 bases at J, with 17 bases in the middle. The CDR3 loop reads CASSEAWPTGSDGYTF. DNA for the CDR3: TGTGCCAGCAGTGAAGCCTGGCCGACAGGTTCAGATGGCTACACCTTC.

This clonotype was detected ten times or more. The chain links TRBV4-3 to TRBJ2-7; D not certain. V was clipped by 1 base and J by 0 bases, with 10 bases between them. Germline V CDR1 and CDR2: LGHNA, YSLEER. The CDR3 has 15 amino acids. The CDR3 is CASSQGSSYSYEQYF. CDR3 nucleotide sequence: TGCGCCAGCAGCCAAGGCAGCTCCTACTCCTACGAGCAGTACTTC.